This T cell receptor (beta chain) was obtained from a study of regulatory T cells in long-lasting Graves disease. Germline lookup yields CDR1 MDHEN and CDR2 SYDVKM. J was trimmed by 6 bases and V by 3 bases; bases with no gene match: 9. The CDR3 contains 15 residues. Combining iRepertoire HTBI primers with Arm-PCR of CDR3 regions, the authors built TCR beta libraries. TCRdb ran MiXCR on the multiplex PCR reads and lists one entry per CDR3 protein. The table has under 300,000 distinct CDR3 sequences, approximately 20% seen once. Time point noted: newly diagnosed GD, antithyroid drugs for less than 3 months. The TCR library was made from RNA that had been extracted from PBMCs in TRIzol.

The chain combines TRBV28 with TRBJ1-2; 8 bases are a match to TRBD1. This clonotype was sampled from a female donor with Graves disease. The material was peripheral blood mononuclear cells (PBMCs), obtained at new diagnosis, from a patient treated with antithyroid drugs. The CDR3 region is CASSFQGAVRHGYTF. In DNA, the CDR3 is TGTGCCAGCAGTTTCCAGGGGGCAGTACGGCATGGCTACACCTTC.